The next 5 T cell receptor beta chains were all read from a single sample in a study of response to subunit inactivated influenza vaccine. TCRdb passed the RT-PCR reads through MiXCR, listing each CDR3 protein once. Of roughly 500,000 distinct CDR3 sequences in the sample, about 15% were seen once. Specimen: CD4+ T cells sorted from PBMCs, collected less than 30 months after vaccination. All receptors come from a man between 50 and 75 years old who received an inactivated influenza vaccine.

The chain has TRBV4-2 and TRBJ2-7, with a tentative D call TRBD1 (5 bases). Germline loops: CDR1 LGHNA, CDR2 YNFKEQ. The CDR3 totals 16 residues. V was clipped by 0 bases and J by 7 bases, with 19 bases between them. The CDR3 DNA follows: TGTGCCAGCAGCCAAGATTTGATTGGGGCTGCCATAGAGCAGTACTTC. It encodes CASSQDLIGAAIEQYF.

This clonotype has only a few counts. The chain joins TRBV11-1 to TRBJ2-1; TRBD2 matches at 16 bases. The CDR3 spans 18 residues. J lost 10 bases, V lost 4 bases, and 13 bases had no gene match. Per the germline V gene, CDR1 is SGHAT and CDR2 is FQDESV (reference sequence). As DNA, the CDR3 is TGTGCCAGCAGCTCCCCGGGACTAGCGGGGGGGCCTGTAAACGAGCAGTTCTTC. Amino acid sequence: CASSSPGLAGGPVNEQFF. The variable domain in full, completed from reference TRBV11-1 and TRBJ2-1, reads EAEVAQSPRYKITEKSQAVAFWCDPISGHATLYWYRQILGQGPELLVQFQDESVVDDSQLPKDRFSAERLKGVDSTLKIQPAELGDSAMYLCASSSPGLAGGPVNEQFFGPGTRLTVL.

V is TRBV11-2 and J is TRBJ2-2; unclear D gene. The germline V gene has CDR1 SGHAT and CDR2 FQNNGV. The CDR3 consists of 15 residues. Trimming removed 0 bases at V and 6 bases at J, with 11 bases between. The CDR3 region has the DNA TGTGCCAGCAGCTTAGATCGGGCAGGTGCCGGGGAGCTGTTTTTT. Translated: CASSLDRAGAGELFF.

V usage is TRBV20-1 and J usage is TRBJ1-3; unclear D gene. Trimming took 3 bases from V and 0 from J, leaving 9 bases between them. The CDR3 runs 14 residues. Germline V lookup: CDR1 DFQATT, CDR2 SNEGSKA (reference sequence). The CDR3, as DNA: TGCAGTGCTAGCTCGGCGATCTCTGGAAACACCATATATTTT. Translating gives CSASSAISGNTIYF.

This clonotype was observed a single time. The chain carries TRBV5-1 and TRBJ2-3; possibly TRBD1 or TRBD2 for D (5 bases each). The CDR3 runs to 14 residues. Trimming removed 0 bases from V and 9 bases from J, with 14 bases in between. In germline, CDR1 is SGHRS, CDR2 YFSETQ. CDR3 nucleotides: TGCGCCAGCAGCTTGGGCCCCGGTGAGGGGACGCAGTATTTT. Its protein is CASSLGPGEGTQYF.